This entry lists 10 T cell receptor beta chains sequenced from one sample in a study of beta chain features in type 1 diabetes. Expressed TCRB transcripts were sequenced, since all the RNA that had been isolated was reverse transcribed. The repertoire was sequenced with immunoSEQ multiplex PCR; TCRdb's copy has only in-frame clones and lacks some. This sample has some 240,000 clones, with roughly 10% found just once. Source material: central memory CD4+ T cells from blood. Receptors were obtained from a man younger than 30 in good health.

The table lists this clone with a few counts. The chain joins TRBV15 to TRBJ2-2; a weak D match, TRBD2 (5 bases). V gave up 5 bases and J gave up 3 bases, with 16 bases separating them. This CDR3 contains 16 residues. The germline CDR1 and CDR2 sequences are LNHNV and YYDKDF (reference sequence). The chain's CDR3 is CATSRTGGLDTGELFF. The CDR3, as DNA: TGTGCCACCAGCCGGACGGGCGGGTTGGACACCGGGGAGCTGTTTTTT.

CDR3 sequence reads: CASSLQRGMDTGELFF. The CDR3 region has the DNA TGTGCCAGCAGTTTACAAAGGGGGATGGACACCGGGGAGCTGTTTTTT. The V gene is TRBV27, the J gene TRBJ2-2, with D possibly being TRBD1 (6 bases). The CDR3 is made up of 16 amino acids. Looked up from germline, CDR1 is MNHEY and CDR2 is SMNVEV (reference sequence). Trimming stripped 2 bases from V and 3 bases from J, with 13 bases between.

The rearrangement joins TRBV7-2 to TRBJ2-3; TRBD2 aligns across 10 bases. There are 16 residues in the CDR3. The junction had 12 bases not matched to a gene; V was cut back by 5 bases and J by 7 bases. The germline V gene has CDR1 SGHTA and CDR2 FQGNSA. This CDR3 reads CASSGELAGAWNTQYF. CDR3 sequence (DNA): TGTGCCAGCAGCGGGGAGCTAGCGGGAGCATGGAATACGCAGTATTTT.

The chain has TRBV19 and TRBJ1-5, with D maybe TRBD1 (6 bases). In germline, CDR1 is LNHDA, CDR2 SQIVND (reference sequence). Trimming shortened V by 7 bases and J by 4 bases, and 14 bases separated the two germline ends. This CDR3 contains 14 residues. CDR3 DNA sequence: TGTGCCAGTAAAGTCAGGGGCCTTAATCAGCCCCAGCATTTT. Its protein product is CASKVRGLNQPQHF.

The J gene is TRBJ2-7, the V gene TRBV9; D possibly matches TRBD1 or TRBD2 (5 bases each). Germline V gene lookup returns CDR1 SGDLS and CDR2 YYNGEE. CDR3 size: 15 residues. The V gene lost 3 bases and the J gene lost 4 bases, with 17 bases spanning the gap. CDR3 nucleotide sequence: TGTGCCAGCAGCGCTGGACTCCACGGGGCGTACGAGCAGTACTTC. Translated: CASSAGLHGAYEQYF.

In its sample, this clone was seen many times. The chain employs TRBV30 and TRBJ1-2, with a weak D call TRBD1 (6 bases). Germline V CDR1 and CDR2: GTSNPN, SVGIG (reference sequence). The CDR3 spans 13 residues. V lost 2 bases and J 3 bases, leaving 10 bases between the germline ends. CDR3 in amino acids: CAWSPTGYYGYTF. The CDR3 coding sequence is TGTGCCTGGAGTCCTACAGGGTACTATGGCTACACCTTC.

The rearrangement uses TRBV14 and TRBJ2-7; TRBD2 matches 8 bases. The CDR3 sequence is 16 residues long. Germline loops: CDR1 SGHDN, CDR2 FVKESK. The ends lost 0 bases at V and 2 bases at J; junction bases unmatched: 6. Here the CDR3 DNA reads TGTGCCAGCAGCCAAGATCCGGGACTAGGACCCTACGAGCAGTACTTC. It codes for CASSQDPGLGPYEQYF.

This clone was observed a handful of times. DNA for the CDR3: TGTGCCAGCAGTGAACTCGGACAGGCGGGCTACGAGCAGTACTTC. It is translated as CASSELGQAGYEQYF. The V gene is TRBV25-1, the J gene TRBJ2-7, with 7 bases aligning to TRBD1. The CDR3 sequence is 15 residues long. The germline gives CDR1 MGHDK, CDR2 SYGVNS. Unmatched junction bases numbered 7, after V lost 2 bases and J lost 3 bases.

This clone rates as medium-sized. The chain combines TRBV10-3 with TRBJ2-1; maybe TRBD2 (5 bases). CDR3 length: 11 residues. The V gene's germline CDR1 is ENHRY and CDR2 SYGVKD. Trimming left V 2 bases short and J 9 bases short, with 5 bases between. This CDR3 reads CAISEEGEQFF. DNA of the CDR3: TGTGCCATCAGTGAGGAGGGTGAGCAGTTCTTC.

This clone was observed a handful of times. This chain joins TRBV27 and TRBJ2-7; 11 bases match TRBD2. The CDR3 covers 16 residues. Germline V gene lookup returns CDR1 MNHEY and CDR2 SMNVEV (reference sequence). Trimming took 8 bases from V and 6 from J; bases not matched to a gene: 15. CDR3 in amino acids: CASSIVVAGGFLEQYF. The DNA for the CDR3 is TGTGCCAGCTCAATCGTTGTAGCGGGAGGGTTTCTCGAGCAGTACTTC.